This T cell receptor (beta chain) was sequenced for a study of cytomegalovirus exposure and HLA in healthy donors. The CDR3 length is 13 residues. CDR1 SQVTM and CDR2 ANQGSEA come from the germline V gene. The trim removed 7 bases at V and 6 bases at J, leaving 6 bases unmatched. Primers for the PCR totalled 60 Vbeta and 13 Jbeta. This table comes from immunoSEQ multiplex PCR, and its TCRdb copy is limited to in-frame clones, with some not included. The sample yields around 220,000 clones, 83% seen once. The clonotype comes from a girl between 10 and 17 years old in good health and CMV-seronegative. The sample consisted of PBMCs. The chain is built from TRBV29-1 and TRBJ2-1; TRBD1 aligns across 10 bases. CDR3 DNA: TGCAGCGCCGGGACAGGGGTCTTCAATGAGCAGTTCTTC. It specifies CSAGTGVFNEQFF.